This TCR beta chain was sequenced in a study of T cell responses to AZD1222 COVID-19 vaccine (dated by TCRdb to the early 2020s). General notes on the study: AZD1222 recipients given second doses at about 4 weeks or at about 12 weeks were pooled, since spike-specific TCR depth and breadth were not found to differ between the two schedules. A total of 230 or so trial participants underwent TCR sequencing, of whom some 210 received two doses of AZD1222 and 26 received two doses of the MenACWY control vaccine. Trial participants were enrolled by age into subgroups of 18-55, 56-69 and 70-plus years, and 148, 28 and 57 TCR-sequenced participants, respectively, were included in these subgroups.

According to the study, the label for this sample's time point signals: baseline before first vaccination. The vaccinee samples were drawn from two UK trials, COV001 and COV002, one of which was a single-blind randomized controlled phase 2/3 trial testing AZD1222 (ChAdOx1 nCoV-19) in healthy adults. For TCRbeta chain sequencing, PBMC samples from trial participants were taken at day 0 and at day 28 after the second dose. V loses 5 bases, J loses 7 bases, and the germline ends lie 12 bases apart. The CDR1 and CDR2 encoded by the germline V gene are MDHEN and SYDVKM. Counted from cysteine to phenylalanine, this CDR3 has 14 amino acids. Left in the record is the CDR3 DNA by itself, 42 bases read in frame from the first base. Overall study outcomes, separate from this receptor: Conclusions about previously exposed vaccinees are limited because only six or seven AZD1222 recipients were SARS-CoV-2 seropositive at baseline. Reportedly, close to half of the unique spike-specific TCRs recognized epitopes lying outside the regions that are mutated in the B.1.351 and B.1.1.7 variants. Most participants were white British and females outnumbered males, and the authors suggested that clonal diversity may have been underestimated. After two AZD1222 doses, both the breadth and the depth of spike-specific TCRs were significantly higher than at day 0 and than in MenACWY recipients. Vaccine-associated CD4 TCRs spanned the whole spike protein, with dominant responses in regions 160-218 and 743-854. In the small 56-69-year group, the increase in depth fell short of significance, most likely because of low power. Because no samples from the day 14 peak response were available, repertoires could be characterized only after the peak T cell response.

On this clone itself: The specificity of this receptor is unknown. No quality values exist for individual bases; no much larger clone is one base distant.

The CDR3 regions of human TCRbeta chains were analyzed by immunosequencing. The original pipeline was this. Repertoire TCRs were matched against a reference library of SARS-CoV-2-specific TCRs generated with the MIRA antigen-specificity platform. Breadth was defined as the fraction of unique TCRs that were SARS-CoV-2-associated, and depth was defined as the fraction of total T cells that were SARS-CoV-2-associated. Using the MIRA data, every spike-specific TCR was mapped to the spike region that the TCR reacted to and assigned to either a CD4 or a CD8 class. Log10-transformed breadth and depth values were compared by one-way ANOVA with Sidak's multiple comparisons tests. TCRdb mirrors the immuneACCESS table, restricted to in-frame sequences. Some clones are absent from its copies; in checked studies, under half trace to an unresolved V gene, and the reason for the others is unknown. Clone size and V and J calls were adopted from that table, with D and trimming inferred from the DNA. The sample table shows 25,000 to 35,000 clones, and 89% are seen once. The leading ten clones occupy around 1.4% of the sample.

Sequencing used peripheral blood, obtained on day 0 of AZD1222 vaccination. Rearrangement joined TRBV28 to TRBJ1-6; D gene: possibly TRBD1, on 5 matching bases. This clonotype was sampled from an adult in good health. The CDR3 reads as follows: CASSPQGWNSPLHF. The sequenced DNA: TGTGCCAGCAGTCCTCAGGGTTGGAATTCACCCCTCCACTTT.